These T cell receptor beta chains were read from a single sample in a study of T-cell reconstitution after alpha-beta-depleted transplantation in children. TCRdb ran MiXCR on the PCR reads and lists one entry per CDR3 protein. The sample lists some 240,000 distinct CDR3 sequences; around 9.7% were seen once. The specimen comprised PBMCs from the stem cell graft donor, sampled from the stem cell graft. The receptors derive from a human donor who donated a stem cell graft to a child with SCID. The CDR3 runs from the conserved cysteine through the conserved F or W. D genes are given only for firm matches. Some rows have no size entry. The others give once, few or many, or a class for an expanded clone.

CDR3 protein: CASSLEAGSKETQYF; CDR3 DNA: TGTGCCAGCAGCTTAGAAGCAGGATCAAAAGAGACCCAGTACTTC; J gene: TRBJ2-5; D gene: -; V gene: TRBV11-2; clone size: many
CDR3 protein: CASSLGQVSYEQYF; CDR3 DNA: TGCGCCAGCAGCTTGGGACAGGTCTCCTACGAGCAGTACTTC; J gene: TRBJ2-7; D gene: -; V gene: TRBV5-1; clone size: many
CDR3 protein: CSAPHSLNYGYTF; CDR3 DNA: TGCAGTGCTCCTCATAGTCTCAACTATGGCTACACCTTC; J gene: TRBJ1-2; D gene: -; V gene: TRBV20-1; clone size: many
CDR3 protein: CAISEPWTGSAKNIQYF; CDR3 DNA: TGTGCCATCAGTGAACCTTGGACAGGTTCAGCCAAAAACATTCAGTACTTC; J gene: TRBJ2-4; D gene: TRBD1; V gene: TRBV10-3; clone size: many
CDR3 protein: CASSFGGDNEKLFF; CDR3 DNA: TGTGCCAGCAGTTTTGGGGGGGATAATGAAAAACTGTTTTTT; J gene: TRBJ1-4; D gene: -; V gene: TRBV12-3/TRBV12-4; clone size: many
CDR3 protein: CATLESGLGTEAFF; CDR3 DNA: TGTGCCACCCTCGAGAGTGGATTGGGGACTGAAGCTTTCTTT; J gene: TRBJ1-1; D gene: -; V gene: TRBV6-1; clone size: many
CDR3 protein: CASAGPGTGYGYTF; CDR3 DNA: TGTGCCAGCGCGGGCCCAGGGACAGGCTATGGCTACACCTTC; J gene: TRBJ1-2; D gene: TRBD1; V gene: TRBV28; clone size: many
CDR3 protein: CASYFPGGAEAFF; CDR3 DNA: TGTGCCAGCTACTTCCCGGGCGGCGCTGAAGCTTTCTTT; J gene: TRBJ1-1; D gene: -; V gene: TRBV6-1; clone size: many
CDR3 protein: CASSLVGLSTDTQYF; CDR3 DNA: TGCGCCAGCAGCTTGGTAGGACTCAGCACAGATACGCAGTATTTT; J gene: TRBJ2-3; D gene: -; V gene: TRBV5-1; clone size: many
CDR3 protein: CASRPGVGGYTF; CDR3 DNA: TGTGCCAGCAGACCTGGGGTTGGTGGCTACACCTTC; J gene: TRBJ1-2; D gene: -; V gene: TRBV9; clone size: -
CDR3 protein: CASSAEAAEKLFF; CDR3 DNA: TGCGCCAGCAGCGCCGAGGCCGCTGAAAAACTGTTTTTT; J gene: TRBJ1-4; D gene: -; V gene: TRBV5-1; clone size: many
CDR3 protein: CASSVYLDSPLHF; CDR3 DNA: TGTGCCAGCAGCGTATACCTGGATTCACCCCTCCACTTT; J gene: TRBJ1-6; D gene: -; V gene: TRBV5-6; clone size: many
CDR3 protein: CASSQDGDRTQETQYF; CDR3 DNA: TGCGCCAGCAGCCAAGATGGTGACAGAACACAAGAGACCCAGTACTTC; J gene: TRBJ2-5; D gene: -; V gene: TRBV4-1; clone size: many
CDR3 protein: CASSRGGSNTGELFF; CDR3 DNA: TGTGCCAGCAGCCGCGGGGGGTCGAACACCGGGGAGCTGTTTTTT; J gene: TRBJ2-2; D gene: TRBD2; V gene: TRBV6-1; clone size: few
CDR3 protein: CASSQLVGGYTF; CDR3 DNA: TGCGCCAGCAGCCAATTGGTCGGTGGCTACACCTTC; J gene: TRBJ1-2; D gene: -; V gene: TRBV4-1; clone size: few
CDR3 protein: CASSARDRGDGYTF; CDR3 DNA: TGTGCCAGCAGCGCCCGCGACAGGGGGGACGGCTACACCTTC; J gene: TRBJ1-2; D gene: TRBD1; V gene: TRBV7-9; clone size: few
CDR3 protein: CASSQAEETQYF; CDR3 DNA: TGTGCCAGCAGCCAAGCCGAAGAGACCCAGTACTTC; J gene: TRBJ2-5; D gene: -; V gene: TRBV4-2; clone size: many
CDR3 protein: CASSLDTGGSEQYF; CDR3 DNA: TGTGCCAGCAGCTTAGACACGGGTGGATCCGAGCAGTACTTC; J gene: TRBJ2-7; D gene: -; V gene: TRBV7-2; clone size: many
CDR3 protein: CASIRTGYTEAFF; CDR3 DNA: TGTGCCAGCATCCGGACAGGGTACACTGAAGCTTTCTTT; J gene: TRBJ1-1; D gene: TRBD1; V gene: TRBV2; clone size: -
CDR3 protein: CASSVQGNEQFF; CDR3 DNA: TGTGCCAGCAGCGTACAGGGAAATGAGCAGTTCTTC; J gene: TRBJ2-1; D gene: -; V gene: TRBV7-2; clone size: -
CDR3 protein: CATSRVGTKETQYF; CDR3 DNA: TGTGCCACCAGCAGAGTCGGAACAAAAGAGACCCAGTACTTC; J gene: TRBJ2-5; D gene: -; V gene: TRBV15; clone size: many
CDR3 protein: CASSLDEGTYNEQFF; CDR3 DNA: TGCGCCAGCAGCTTGGATGAGGGGACCTACAATGAGCAGTTCTTC; J gene: TRBJ2-1; D gene: -; V gene: TRBV5-1; clone size: many
CDR3 protein: CSVVRTGAYEQYF; CDR3 DNA: TGCAGCGTTGTCCGGACAGGGGCCTACGAGCAGTACTTC; J gene: TRBJ2-7; D gene: TRBD1; V gene: TRBV29-1; clone size: once
CDR3 protein: CASSGGGTDTQYF; CDR3 DNA: TGCGCCAGCAGTGGGGGTGGCACAGATACGCAGTATTTT; J gene: TRBJ2-3; D gene: -; V gene: TRBV10-2; clone size: many
CDR3 protein: CSARKAGQGYYEQYF; CDR3 DNA: TGCAGTGCTAGAAAGGCGGGACAGGGGTACTACGAGCAGTACTTC; J gene: TRBJ2-7; D gene: TRBD1; V gene: TRBV20-1; clone size: few
CDR3 protein: CASISGWGGFEAFF; CDR3 DNA: TGTGCCAGCATCTCGGGGTGGGGGGGATTCGAAGCTTTCTTT; J gene: TRBJ1-1; D gene: -; V gene: TRBV7-9; clone size: many
CDR3 protein: CSARSGAGNTIYF; CDR3 DNA: TGCAGTGCTAGATCGGGAGCCGGAAACACCATATATTTT; J gene: TRBJ1-3; D gene: -; V gene: TRBV20-1; clone size: many
CDR3 protein: CASDRRRDTGLDTGELFF; CDR3 DNA: TGTGCCAGCGACAGGAGGAGGGACACAGGGTTGGACACCGGGGAGCTGTTTTTT; J gene: TRBJ2-2; D gene: -; V gene: TRBV2; clone size: many
CDR3 protein: CASSQGFGGGTTDTQYF; CDR3 DNA: TGCGCCAGCAGCCAAGGATTTGGCGGGGGGACCACAGATACGCAGTATTTT; J gene: TRBJ2-3; D gene: TRBD2; V gene: TRBV4-1; clone size: many